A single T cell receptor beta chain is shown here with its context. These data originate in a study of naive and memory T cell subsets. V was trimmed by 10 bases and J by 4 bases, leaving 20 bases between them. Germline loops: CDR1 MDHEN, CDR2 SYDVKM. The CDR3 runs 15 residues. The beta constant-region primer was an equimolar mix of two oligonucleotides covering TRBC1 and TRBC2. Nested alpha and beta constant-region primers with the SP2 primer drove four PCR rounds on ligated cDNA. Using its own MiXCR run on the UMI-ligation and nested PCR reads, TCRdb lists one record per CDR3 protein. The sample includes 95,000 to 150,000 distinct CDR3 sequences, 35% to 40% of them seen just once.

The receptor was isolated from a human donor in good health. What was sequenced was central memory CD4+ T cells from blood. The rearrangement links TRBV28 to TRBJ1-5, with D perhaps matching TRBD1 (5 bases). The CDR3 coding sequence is TGTGCCACCCTCCGGGCCCCGGGGACTAATCAGCCCCAGCATTTT. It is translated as CATLRAPGTNQPQHF.